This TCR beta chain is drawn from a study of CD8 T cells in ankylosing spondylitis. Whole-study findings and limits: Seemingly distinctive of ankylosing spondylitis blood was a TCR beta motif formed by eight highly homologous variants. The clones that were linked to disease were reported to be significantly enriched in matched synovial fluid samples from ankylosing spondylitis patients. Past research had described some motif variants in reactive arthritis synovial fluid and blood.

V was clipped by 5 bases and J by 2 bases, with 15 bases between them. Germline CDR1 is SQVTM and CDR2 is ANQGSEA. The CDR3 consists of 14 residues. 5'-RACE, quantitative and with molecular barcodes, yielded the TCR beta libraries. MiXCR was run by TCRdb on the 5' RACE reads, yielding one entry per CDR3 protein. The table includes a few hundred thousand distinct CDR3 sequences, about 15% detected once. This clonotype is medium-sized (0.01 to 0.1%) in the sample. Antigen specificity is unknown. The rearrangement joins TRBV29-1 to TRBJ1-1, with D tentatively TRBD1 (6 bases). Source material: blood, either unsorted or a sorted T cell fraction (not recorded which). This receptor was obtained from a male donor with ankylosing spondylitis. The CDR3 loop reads CSVSIGGPNTEAFF. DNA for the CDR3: TGCAGCGTTTCTATCGGGGGCCCCAACACTGAAGCTTTCTTT.